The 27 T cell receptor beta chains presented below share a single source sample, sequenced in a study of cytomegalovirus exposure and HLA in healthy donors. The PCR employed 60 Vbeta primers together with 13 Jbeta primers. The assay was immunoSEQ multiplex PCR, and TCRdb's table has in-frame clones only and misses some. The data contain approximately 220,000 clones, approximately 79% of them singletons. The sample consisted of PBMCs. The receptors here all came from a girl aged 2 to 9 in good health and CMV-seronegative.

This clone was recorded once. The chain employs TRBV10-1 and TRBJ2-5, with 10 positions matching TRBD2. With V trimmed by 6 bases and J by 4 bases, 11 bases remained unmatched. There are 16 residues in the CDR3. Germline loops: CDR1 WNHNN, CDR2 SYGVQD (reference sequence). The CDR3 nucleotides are TGCGCCAGCAGCGACCTCAGAGCGGGAGGGCGAGAGACCCAGTACTTC. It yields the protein CASSDLRAGGRETQYF.

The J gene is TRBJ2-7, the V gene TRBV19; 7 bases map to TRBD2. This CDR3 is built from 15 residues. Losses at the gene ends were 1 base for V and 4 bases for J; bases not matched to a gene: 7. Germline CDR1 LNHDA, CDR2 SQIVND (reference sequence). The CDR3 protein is CASSIGAGPDYEQYF. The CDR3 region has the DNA TGTGCCAGTAGTATAGGAGCGGGACCAGATTACGAGCAGTACTTC.

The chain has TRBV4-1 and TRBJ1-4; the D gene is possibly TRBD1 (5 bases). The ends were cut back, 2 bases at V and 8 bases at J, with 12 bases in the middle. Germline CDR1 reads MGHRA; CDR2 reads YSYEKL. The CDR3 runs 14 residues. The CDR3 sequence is CASSQLRGQEKLFF. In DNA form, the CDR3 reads TGCGCCAGCAGCCAATTAAGGGGCCAGGAAAAACTGTTTTTT.

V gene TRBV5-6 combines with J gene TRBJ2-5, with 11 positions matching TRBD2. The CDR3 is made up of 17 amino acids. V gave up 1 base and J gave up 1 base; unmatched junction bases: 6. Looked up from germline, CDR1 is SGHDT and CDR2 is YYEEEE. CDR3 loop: CASSLISSGGPQETQYF. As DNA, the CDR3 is TGTGCCAGCAGCTTGATTTCTAGCGGGGGGCCCCAAGAGACCCAGTACTTC.

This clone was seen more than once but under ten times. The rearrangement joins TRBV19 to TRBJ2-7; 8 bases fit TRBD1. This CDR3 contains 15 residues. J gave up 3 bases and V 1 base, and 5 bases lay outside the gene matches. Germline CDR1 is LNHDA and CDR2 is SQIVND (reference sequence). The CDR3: CASSIGAGGVYEQYF. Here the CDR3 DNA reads TGTGCCAGTAGTATAGGGGCAGGGGGCGTCTACGAGCAGTACTTC.

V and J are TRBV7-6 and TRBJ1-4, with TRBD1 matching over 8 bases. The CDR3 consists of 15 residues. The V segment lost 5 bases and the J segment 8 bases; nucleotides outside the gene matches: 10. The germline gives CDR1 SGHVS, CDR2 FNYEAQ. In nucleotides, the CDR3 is TGTGCCAGCAGCCAGAGACAGGGGAAGGAAGAAAAACTGTTTTTT. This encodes CASSQRQGKEEKLFF.

CDR3 amino acids: CASSSGQGYTGELFF. The DNA for the CDR3 is TGTGCCAGCAGCTCGGGACAGGGCTACACCGGGGAGCTGTTTTTT. The rearrangement uses TRBV7-9 and TRBJ2-2, with 9 nucleotides matching TRBD1. This CDR3 is built from 15 residues. Germline trimming cut 4 bases from V and 3 bases from J; bases unmatched to any gene: 3. Germline loops: CDR1 SEHNR, CDR2 FQNEAQ (reference sequence).

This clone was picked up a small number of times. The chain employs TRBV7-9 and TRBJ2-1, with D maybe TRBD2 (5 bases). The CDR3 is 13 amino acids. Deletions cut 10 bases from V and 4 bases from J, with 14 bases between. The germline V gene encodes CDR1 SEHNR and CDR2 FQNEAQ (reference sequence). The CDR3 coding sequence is TGTGCCACCTCGCCCCGGGATTACAATGAGCAGTTCTTC. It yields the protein CATSPRDYNEQFF.

DNA of the CDR3: TGTGCCTGGAGTACCCCGGGAGCGAACACTGAAGCTTTCTTT. Its translation: CAWSTPGANTEAFF. This chain uses TRBV30 with TRBJ1-1; D not resolved. The length of the CDR3 is 14 residues. Deletions cut 2 bases from V and 1 base from J, with 11 bases between. Germline CDR1 is GTSNPN and CDR2 is SVGIG (reference sequence).

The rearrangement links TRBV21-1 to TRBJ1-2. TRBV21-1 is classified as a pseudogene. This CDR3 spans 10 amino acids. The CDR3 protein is CASSPVFYTF. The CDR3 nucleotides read TGTGCCAGCAGTCCTGTTTTCTACACCTTC.

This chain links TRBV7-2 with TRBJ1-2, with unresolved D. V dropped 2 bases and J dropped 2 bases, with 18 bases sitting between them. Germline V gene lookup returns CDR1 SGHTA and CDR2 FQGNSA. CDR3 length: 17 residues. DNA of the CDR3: TGTGCCAGCAGCTTACCATCCCTCGACGGACTCAACTATGGCTACACCTTC. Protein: CASSLPSLDGLNYGYTF.

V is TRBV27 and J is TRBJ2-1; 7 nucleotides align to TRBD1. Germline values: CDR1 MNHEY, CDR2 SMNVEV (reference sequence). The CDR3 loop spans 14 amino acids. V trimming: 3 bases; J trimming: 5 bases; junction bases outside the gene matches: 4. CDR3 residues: CASSFGTADNEQFF. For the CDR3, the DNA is TGTGCCAGCAGTTTTGGGACAGCGGACAATGAGCAGTTCTTC.

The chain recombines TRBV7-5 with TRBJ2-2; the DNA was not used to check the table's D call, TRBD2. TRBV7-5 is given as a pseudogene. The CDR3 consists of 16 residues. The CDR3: CVRSGRAGKHTGELFF. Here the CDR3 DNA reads TGTGTCAGAAGCGGGAGGGCAGGGAAACACACCGGGGAGCTGTTTTTT.

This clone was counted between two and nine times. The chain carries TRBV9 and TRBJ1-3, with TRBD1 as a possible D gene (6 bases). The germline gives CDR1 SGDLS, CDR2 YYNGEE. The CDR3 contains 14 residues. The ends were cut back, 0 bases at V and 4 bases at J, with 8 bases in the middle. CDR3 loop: CASSVGGTGNTIYF. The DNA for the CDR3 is TGTGCCAGCAGCGTAGGGGGGACAGGAAACACCATATATTTT.

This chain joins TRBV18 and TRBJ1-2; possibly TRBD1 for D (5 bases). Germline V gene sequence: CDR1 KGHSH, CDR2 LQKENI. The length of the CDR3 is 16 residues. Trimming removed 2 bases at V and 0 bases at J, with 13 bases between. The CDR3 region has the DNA TGTGCCAGCTCACCAGTTGGGGGGACCCCTAACTATGGCTACACCTTC. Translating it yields CASSPVGGTPNYGYTF.

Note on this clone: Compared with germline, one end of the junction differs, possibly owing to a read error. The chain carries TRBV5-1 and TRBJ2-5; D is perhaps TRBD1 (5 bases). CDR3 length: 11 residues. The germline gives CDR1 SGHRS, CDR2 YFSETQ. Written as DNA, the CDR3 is TGCGCCAGCAGTCCAGACAGTCGCAAGCACTTC. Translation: CASSPDSRKHF.

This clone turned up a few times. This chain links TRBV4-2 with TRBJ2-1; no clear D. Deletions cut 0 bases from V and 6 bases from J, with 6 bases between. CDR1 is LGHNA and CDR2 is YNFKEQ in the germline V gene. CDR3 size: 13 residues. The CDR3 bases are TGTGCCAGCAGCCAAGATCCGGGCAATGAGCAGTTCTTC. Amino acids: CASSQDPGNEQFF.

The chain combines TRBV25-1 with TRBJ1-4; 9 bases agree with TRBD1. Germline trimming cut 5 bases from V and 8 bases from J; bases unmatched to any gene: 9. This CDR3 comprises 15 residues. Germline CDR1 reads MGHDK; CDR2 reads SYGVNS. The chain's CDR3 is CASSSWTGADEKLFF. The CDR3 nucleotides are TGTGCCAGCAGTTCGTGGACAGGGGCCGACGAAAAACTGTTTTTT.

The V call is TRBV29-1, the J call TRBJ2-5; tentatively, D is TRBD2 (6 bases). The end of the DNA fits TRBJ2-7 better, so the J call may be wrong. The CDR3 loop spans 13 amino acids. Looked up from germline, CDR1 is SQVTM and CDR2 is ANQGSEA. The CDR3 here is CSVAGGVRHEQYF. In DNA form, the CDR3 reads TGCAGCGTTGCTGGCGGGGTTCGCCACGAGCAGTACTTC.

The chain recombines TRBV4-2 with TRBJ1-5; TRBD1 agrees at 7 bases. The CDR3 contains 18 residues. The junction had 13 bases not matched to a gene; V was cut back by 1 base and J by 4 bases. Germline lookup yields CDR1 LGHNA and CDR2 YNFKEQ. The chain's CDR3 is CASSQGAGTDLLNQPQHF. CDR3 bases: TGTGCCAGCAGCCAAGGAGCCGGGACAGATCTTCTTAATCAGCCCCAGCATTTT.

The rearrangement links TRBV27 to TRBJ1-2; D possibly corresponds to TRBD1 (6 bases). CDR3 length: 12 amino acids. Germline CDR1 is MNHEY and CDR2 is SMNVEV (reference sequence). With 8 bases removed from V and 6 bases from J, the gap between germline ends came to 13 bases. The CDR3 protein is CASPRGADGYTF. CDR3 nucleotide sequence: TGTGCCAGCCCCCGGGGGGCGGATGGCTACACCTTC.

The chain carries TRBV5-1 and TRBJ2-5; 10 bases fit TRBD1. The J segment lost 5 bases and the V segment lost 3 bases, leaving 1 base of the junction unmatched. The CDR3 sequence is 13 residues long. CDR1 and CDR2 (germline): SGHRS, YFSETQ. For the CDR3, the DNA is TGCGCCAGCAGCTCGGACAGGGGGGAGACCCAGTACTTC. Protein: CASSSDRGETQYF.

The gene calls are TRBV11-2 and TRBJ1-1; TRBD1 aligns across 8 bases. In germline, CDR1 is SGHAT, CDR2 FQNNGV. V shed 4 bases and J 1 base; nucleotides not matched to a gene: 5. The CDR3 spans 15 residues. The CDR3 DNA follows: TGTGCCAGCAGCTCGCGGACAGGGACGAACACTGAAGCTTTCTTT. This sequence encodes CASSSRTGTNTEAFF.

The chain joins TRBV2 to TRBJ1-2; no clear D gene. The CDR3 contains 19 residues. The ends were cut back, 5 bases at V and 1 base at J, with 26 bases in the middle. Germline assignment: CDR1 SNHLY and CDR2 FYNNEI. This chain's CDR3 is CASSTFVGSRTAINYGYTF. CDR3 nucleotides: TGTGCCAGCAGTACTTTCGTCGGGAGCAGGACGGCGATTAACTATGGCTACACCTTC.

The CDR3 loop reads CASRDLLRDEQFF. The CDR3 nucleotides read TGTGCCAGCAGGGATTTATTGAGGGATGAGCAGTTCTTC. V is TRBV25-1 and J is TRBJ2-1, with a possible D match to TRBD2 (5 bases). Germline V gene data show CDR1 as MGHDK and CDR2 as SYGVNS. This CDR3 is 13 amino acids long. V was shortened by 6 bases and J by 8 bases, with 14 bases between the two germline ends.

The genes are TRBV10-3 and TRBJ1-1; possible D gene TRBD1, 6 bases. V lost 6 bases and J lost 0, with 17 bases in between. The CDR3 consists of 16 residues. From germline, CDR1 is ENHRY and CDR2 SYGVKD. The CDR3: CAISDPEDRMNTEAFF. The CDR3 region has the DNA TGTGCCATCAGCGACCCGGAGGACAGAATGAACACTGAAGCTTTCTTT.

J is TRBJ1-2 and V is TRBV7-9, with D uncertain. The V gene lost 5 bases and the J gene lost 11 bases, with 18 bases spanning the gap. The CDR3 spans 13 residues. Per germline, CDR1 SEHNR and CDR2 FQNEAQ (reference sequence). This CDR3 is CASSQNTDRSYTF. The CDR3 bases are TGTGCCAGCAGCCAGAATACCGATAGGAGTTACACCTTC.